The text below deals with one T cell receptor beta chain. The sample belongs to a study of blood T cell repertoires in COVID-19. Data came from immunoSEQ multiplex PCR; TCRdb stores just in-frame clones and leaves some out. The sample carries some 300,000 clones, approximately 90% recorded once. The CDR3 loop spans 16 amino acids. CDR1 and CDR2 from the germline V gene are MNHNY and SVGAGI (reference sequence). The ends were cut back, 8 bases at V and 5 bases at J, with 24 bases in the middle. The chain links TRBV6-6 to TRBJ1-1; D is possibly TRBD1 (5 bases). The sample comprised peripheral blood. This clonotype was obtained from a woman in her 30s who had recovered from COVID-19. This CDR3 reads CASQIHPTRVQTEAFF. The DNA for the CDR3 is TGTGCCAGCCAAATTCATCCTACCAGGGTCCAGACTGAAGCTTTCTTT.